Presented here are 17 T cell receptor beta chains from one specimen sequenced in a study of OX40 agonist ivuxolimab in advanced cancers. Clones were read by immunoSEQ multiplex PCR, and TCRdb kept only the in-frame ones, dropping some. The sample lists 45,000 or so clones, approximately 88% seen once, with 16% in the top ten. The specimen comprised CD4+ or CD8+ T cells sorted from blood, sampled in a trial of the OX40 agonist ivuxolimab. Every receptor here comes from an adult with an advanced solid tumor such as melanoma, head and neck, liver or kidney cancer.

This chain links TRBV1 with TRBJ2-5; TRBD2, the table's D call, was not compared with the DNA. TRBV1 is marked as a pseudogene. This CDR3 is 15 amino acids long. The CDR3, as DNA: TGCACCAGCAGCCGCCCGTGTTTACCGGCGGTGACCCAGTACTTC. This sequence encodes CTSSRPCLPAVTQYF.

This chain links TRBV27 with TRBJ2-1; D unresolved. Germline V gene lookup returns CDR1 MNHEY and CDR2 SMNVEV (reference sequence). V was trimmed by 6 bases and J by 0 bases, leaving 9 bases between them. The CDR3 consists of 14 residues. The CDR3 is CASRGSSSYNEQFF. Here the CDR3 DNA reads TGTGCCAGCAGGGGGTCCAGCTCCTACAATGAGCAGTTCTTC.

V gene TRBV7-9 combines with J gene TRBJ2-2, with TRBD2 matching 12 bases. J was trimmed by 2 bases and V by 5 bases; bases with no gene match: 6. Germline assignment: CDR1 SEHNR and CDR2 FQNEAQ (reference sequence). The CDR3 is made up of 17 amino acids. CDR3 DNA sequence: TGTGCCAGCAGCCCCGGACTAGCGGGGTCCAACACCGGGGAGCTGTTTTTT. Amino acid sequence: CASSPGLAGSNTGELFF.

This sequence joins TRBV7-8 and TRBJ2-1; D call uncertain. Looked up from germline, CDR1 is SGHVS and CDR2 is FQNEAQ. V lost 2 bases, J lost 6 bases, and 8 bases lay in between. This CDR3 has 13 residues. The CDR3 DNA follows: TGTGCCAGCAGCTTACTAGAAACCAATGAGCAGTTCTTC. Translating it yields CASSLLETNEQFF.

The CDR3 DNA is TGTGCCAGCAGTGTTAATTCAGGGGGCCTCGATGAAAAACTGTTTTTT. Its protein product is CASSVNSGGLDEKLFF. This sequence joins TRBV6-1 and TRBJ1-4; TRBD1 agrees at 8 bases. V was clipped by 4 bases and J by 6 bases; unmatched bases: 10. The CDR3 runs 16 residues. CDR1 and CDR2 (germline): MNHNS, SASEGT.

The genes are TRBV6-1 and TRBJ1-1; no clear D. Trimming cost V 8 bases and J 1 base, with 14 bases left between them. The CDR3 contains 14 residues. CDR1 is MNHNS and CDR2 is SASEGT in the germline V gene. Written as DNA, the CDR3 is TGTGCCAGCCGGCAGACCAATTGGAACACTGAAGCTTTCTTT. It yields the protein CASRQTNWNTEAFF.

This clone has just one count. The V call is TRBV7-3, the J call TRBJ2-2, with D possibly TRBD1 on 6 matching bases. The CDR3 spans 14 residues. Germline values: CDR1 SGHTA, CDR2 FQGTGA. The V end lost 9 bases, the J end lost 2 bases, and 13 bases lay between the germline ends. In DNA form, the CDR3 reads TGTGCCAGTTTTAGGACAGATAACACCGGGGAGCTGTTTTTT. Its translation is CASFRTDNTGELFF.

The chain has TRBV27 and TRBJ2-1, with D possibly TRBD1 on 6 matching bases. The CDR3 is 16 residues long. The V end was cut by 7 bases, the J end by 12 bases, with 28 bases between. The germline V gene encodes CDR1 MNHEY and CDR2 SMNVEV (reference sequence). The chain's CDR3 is CASKRSGVLLKGGQFF. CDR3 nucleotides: TGTGCCAGCAAACGGTCAGGGGTCCTTTTAAAAGGGGGGCAGTTCTTC.

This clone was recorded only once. In DNA, the CDR3 is TGTGCCAGCAGCTTAGGTGCGGGCAGCCTAGTGACAAACTATGGCTACACCTTC. Encoded protein: CASSLGAGSLVTNYGYTF. The J gene is TRBJ1-2, the V gene TRBV13, with D uncertain. Trimming took off 0 bases at V and 2 bases at J, with 19 bases between the two ends. From germline, CDR1 is PRHDT and CDR2 FYEKMQ (reference sequence). The length of the CDR3 is 18 residues.

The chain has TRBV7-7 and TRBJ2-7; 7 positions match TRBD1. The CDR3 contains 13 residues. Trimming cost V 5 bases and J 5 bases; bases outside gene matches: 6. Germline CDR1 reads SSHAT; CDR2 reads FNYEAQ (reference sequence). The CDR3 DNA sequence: TGTGCCAGCAGCCGCCGGGACAGCAACGAGCAGTACTTC. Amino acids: CASSRRDSNEQYF.

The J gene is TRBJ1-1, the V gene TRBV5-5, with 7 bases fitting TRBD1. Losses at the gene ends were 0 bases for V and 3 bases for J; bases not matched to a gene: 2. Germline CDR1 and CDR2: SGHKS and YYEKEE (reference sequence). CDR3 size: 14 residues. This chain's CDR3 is CASSLGQGYTEAFF. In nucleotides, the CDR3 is TGTGCCAGCAGCTTGGGACAGGGCTACACTGAAGCTTTCTTT.

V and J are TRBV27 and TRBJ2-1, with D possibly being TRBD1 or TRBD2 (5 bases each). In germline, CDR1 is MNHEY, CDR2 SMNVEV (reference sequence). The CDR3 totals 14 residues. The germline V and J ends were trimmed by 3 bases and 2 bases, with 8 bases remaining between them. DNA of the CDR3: TGTGCCAGCAGTTTTTCGGGACCCTACAATGAGCAGTTCTTC. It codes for CASSFSGPYNEQFF.

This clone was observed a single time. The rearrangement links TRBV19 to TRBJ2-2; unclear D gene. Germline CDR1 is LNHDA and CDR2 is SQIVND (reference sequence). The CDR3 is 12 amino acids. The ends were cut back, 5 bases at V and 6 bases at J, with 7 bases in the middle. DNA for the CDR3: TGTGCCAGTAGTTGGAGCCCCGGGGAGCTGTTTTTT. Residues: CASSWSPGELFF.

The CDR3 sequence is CASIPPLRRGYEQYF. The DNA of the CDR3 is TGTGCCAGCATCCCCCCCCTCCGGAGAGGCTACGAGCAGTACTTC. The chain is built from TRBV6-1 and TRBJ2-7, with unresolved D. Trimming took off 7 bases at V and 3 bases at J, with 19 bases between the two ends. The germline gives CDR1 MNHNS, CDR2 SASEGT. This CDR3 is built from 15 residues.

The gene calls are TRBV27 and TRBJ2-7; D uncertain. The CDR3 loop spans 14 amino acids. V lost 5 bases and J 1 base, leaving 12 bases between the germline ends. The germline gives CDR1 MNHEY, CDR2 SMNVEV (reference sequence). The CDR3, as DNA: TGTGCCAGCAGTCCGATTCGCGCTTCCTACGAGCAGTACTTC. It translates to CASSPIRASYEQYF.

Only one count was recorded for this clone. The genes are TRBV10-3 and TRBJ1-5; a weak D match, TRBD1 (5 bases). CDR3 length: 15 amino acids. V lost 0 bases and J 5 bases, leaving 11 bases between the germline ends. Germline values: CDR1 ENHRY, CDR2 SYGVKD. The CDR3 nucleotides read TGTGCCATCAGTGAGTCGGGGCAGGGCTATCAGCCCCAGCATTTT. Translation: CAISESGQGYQPQHF.

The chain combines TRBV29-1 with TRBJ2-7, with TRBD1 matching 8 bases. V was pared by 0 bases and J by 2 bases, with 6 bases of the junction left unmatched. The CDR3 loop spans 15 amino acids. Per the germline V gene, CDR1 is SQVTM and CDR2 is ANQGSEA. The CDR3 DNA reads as TGCAGCGTTGAAGATCCGGACAGGGACCCCTACGAGCAGTACTTC. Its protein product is CSVEDPDRDPYEQYF.